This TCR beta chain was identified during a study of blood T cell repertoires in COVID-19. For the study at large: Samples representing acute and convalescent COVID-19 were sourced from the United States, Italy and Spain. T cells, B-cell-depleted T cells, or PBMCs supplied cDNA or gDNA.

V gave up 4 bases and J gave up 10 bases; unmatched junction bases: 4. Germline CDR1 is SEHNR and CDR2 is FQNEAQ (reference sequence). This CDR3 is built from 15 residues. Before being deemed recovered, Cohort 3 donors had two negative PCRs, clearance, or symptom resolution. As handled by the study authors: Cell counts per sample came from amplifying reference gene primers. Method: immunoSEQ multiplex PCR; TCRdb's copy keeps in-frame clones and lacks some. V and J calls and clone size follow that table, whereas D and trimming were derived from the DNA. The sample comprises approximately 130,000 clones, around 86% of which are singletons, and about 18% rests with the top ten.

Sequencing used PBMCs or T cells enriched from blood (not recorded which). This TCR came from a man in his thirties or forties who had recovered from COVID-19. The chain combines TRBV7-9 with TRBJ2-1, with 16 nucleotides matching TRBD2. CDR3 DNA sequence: TGTGCCAGCAGCTCGGGACTAGCGGGAGGGAAGGAGCAGTTCTTC. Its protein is CASSSGLAGGKEQFF.